This T cell receptor beta chain was sequenced during a study of blood T cell repertoires in COVID-19. Study summary: There were acute and convalescent COVID-19 samples, and they came from the United States, Italy and Spain. PBMCs, B-cell-depleted T cells, or T cells provided the cDNA or gDNA that made up the material.

The assay was immunoSEQ multiplex PCR, and TCRdb's table has in-frame clones only and misses some. The sample yields roughly 230,000 clones, 75% to 85% seen once. CDR3 length: 15 amino acids. Germline assignment: CDR1 PRHDT and CDR2 FYEKMQ (reference sequence). J lost 2 bases, V lost 5 bases, and 6 bases had no gene match. Followed over time, Seattle patients had been enrolled while infection was active. Sequencing was done on a sample of peripheral blood. This sequence joins TRBV13 and TRBJ2-1; 7 nucleotides line up with TRBD1. The receptor was isolated from a man aged 50-60 years with COVID-19, enrolled during active disease. CDR3 nucleotides: TGTGCCAGCAGCCCCATAGACAGGGCCTACAATGAGCAGTTCTTC. This translates into CASSPIDRAYNEQFF.